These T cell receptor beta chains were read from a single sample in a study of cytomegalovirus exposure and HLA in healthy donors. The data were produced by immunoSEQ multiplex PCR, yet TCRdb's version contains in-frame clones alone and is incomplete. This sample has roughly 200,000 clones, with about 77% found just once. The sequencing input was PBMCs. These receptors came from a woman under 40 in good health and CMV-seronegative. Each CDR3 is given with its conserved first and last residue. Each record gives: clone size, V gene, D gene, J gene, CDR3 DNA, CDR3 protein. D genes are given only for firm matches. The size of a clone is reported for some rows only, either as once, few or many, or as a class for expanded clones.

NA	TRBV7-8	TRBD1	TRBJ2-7	TGTGCCAGCAGCCTAGGACAGGGGTTGTCATACGAGCAGTACTTC	CASSLGQGLSYEQYF
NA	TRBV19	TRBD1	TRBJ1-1	TGTGCCAGTAGCTACAGGGGGAGTCAAGCTTTCTTT	CASSYRGSQAFF
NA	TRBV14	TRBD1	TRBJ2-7	TGTGCCAGCAGCCAAGGGACAGGAGTTTACTACGAGCAGTACTTC	CASSQGTGVYYEQYF
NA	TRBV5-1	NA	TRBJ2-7	TGCGCCAGCAGCTTGGCAGCGTCCGACGGCGAGCCGTACTTC	CASSLAASDGEPYF
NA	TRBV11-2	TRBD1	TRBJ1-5	TGTGCCAGCAGCTTACATAATAACAGGGGTGGCAATCAGCCCCAGCATTTT	CASSLHNNRGGNQPQHF
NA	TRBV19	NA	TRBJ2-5	TGTGCCAGTAGCAGGGTGGCCGCCGAGACCCAGTACTTC	CASSRVAAETQYF
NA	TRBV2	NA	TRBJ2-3	TGTGCCAGCAGGAGCGGACTTAACACAGATACGCAGTATTTT	CASRSGLNTDTQYF
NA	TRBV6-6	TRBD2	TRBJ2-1	TGTGCCAGTTCCTACGGGGGGACTGAGCAGTTCTTC	CASSYGGTEQFF
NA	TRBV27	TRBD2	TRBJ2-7	TGTGCCAGCAGTCCGGGACTAGCGGGAGTGTACTCCTACGAGCAGTACTTC	CASSPGLAGVYSYEQYF
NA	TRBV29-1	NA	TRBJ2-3	TGCAGCGTTGGCATAGCGAGCACAGATACGCAGTATTTT	CSVGIASTDTQYF
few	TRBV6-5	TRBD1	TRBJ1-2	TGTGCCAGCAGTCCGGCAGGGGGCGGCTACACCTTC	CASSPAGGGYTF
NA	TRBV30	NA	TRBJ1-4	TGTGCCTGGCAAGGGGGTGCTAATGAAAAACTGTTTTTT	CAWQGGANEKLFF
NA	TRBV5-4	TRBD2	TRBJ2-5	TGTGCCAGCAGCTTGGGGGGCTCTAGCGGGACAGAGACCCAGTACTTC	CASSLGGSSGTETQYF
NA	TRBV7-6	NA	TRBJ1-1	TGTGCCAGCAGCTTACAGGTGAACACTGAAGCTTTCTTT	CASSLQVNTEAFF
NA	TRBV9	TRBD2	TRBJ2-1	TGTGCCAGCCTCCCCACCACTAGCGGGGGTTACAATGAGCAGTTCTTC	CASLPTTSGGYNEQFF
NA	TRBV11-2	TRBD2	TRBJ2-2	TGTGCCAGCAGCTTACCCGGGGGGGGCACCGGGGAGCTGTTTTTT	CASSLPGGGTGELFF
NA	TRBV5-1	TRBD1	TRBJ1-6	TGCGCCAGCAGCGAGGGACAGGGACTAGGTTCACCCCTCCACTTT	CASSEGQGLGSPLHF
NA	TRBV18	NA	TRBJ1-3	TGTGCCAGCTCCCCGACAGTTTCTGGAAACACCATATATTTT	CASSPTVSGNTIYF
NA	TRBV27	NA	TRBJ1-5	TGTGCCAGCAGTTTAGCAGGGAATCAGCCCCAGCATTTT	CASSLAGNQPQHF
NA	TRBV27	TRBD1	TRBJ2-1	TGTGCCAGCAGGCAGACAGGGGTCAATGAGCAGTTCTTC	CASRQTGVNEQFF
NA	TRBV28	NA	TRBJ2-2	TGTGCCAGCAGTTTTTTCTGGGGGGCCGGGGAGCTGTTTTTT	CASSFFWGAGELFF
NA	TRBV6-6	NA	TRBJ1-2	TGTGCCAGCAGTTACTCGAGTGAGGGAGTGGGCTACACCTTC	CASSYSSEGVGYTF
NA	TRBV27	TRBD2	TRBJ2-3	TGTGCCAGCAGGAGAGGGACTAGCGGGAGAACAGATACGCAGTATTTT	CASRRGTSGRTDTQYF
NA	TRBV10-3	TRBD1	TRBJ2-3	TGTGCCATCAGTGAGTGGGGGACAGCCAAAGAACTCACAGATACGCAGTATTTT	CAISEWGTAKELTDTQYF
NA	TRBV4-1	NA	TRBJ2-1	TGCGCCAGCAGCCCCGGGGGTAGCTCCTACAATGAGCAGTTCTTC	CASSPGGSSYNEQFF
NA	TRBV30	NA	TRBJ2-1	TGTGCCTGGAGTGTGAGAACTCCCAATGAGCAGTTCTTC	CAWSVRTPNEQFF
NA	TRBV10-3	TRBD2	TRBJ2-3	TGTGCCATCAGGCGCGGGACTAGCGGGGGGATGGATACGCAGTATTTT	CAIRRGTSGGMDTQYF
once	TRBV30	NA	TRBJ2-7	TGTGCCTGGAGACGGGGTCCTTACTACGAGCAGTACTTC	CAWRRGPYYEQYF
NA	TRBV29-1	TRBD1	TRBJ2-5	TGCAGCGCCGAAACCCGGGACAGGGGCTCATCCGTCCAAGAGACCCAGTACTTC	CSAETRDRGSSVQETQYF
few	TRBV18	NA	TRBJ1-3	TGTGCCAGCTCACCTACGCGGGACTCTGGAAACACCATATATTTT	CASSPTRDSGNTIYF
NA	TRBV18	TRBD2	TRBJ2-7	TGTGCCAGCTCACCGGGACTAGCGAGATACGAGCAGTACTTC	CASSPGLARYEQYF
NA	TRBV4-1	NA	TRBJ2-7	TGCGCCAGCGCTTCCGGGATTTTTACCTACGAGCAGTACTTC	CASASGIFTYEQYF
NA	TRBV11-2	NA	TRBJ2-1	TGTGCCAGCAGCCCCCCCTGGGGAGGGGGTTATAGAAATGAGCAGTTCTTC	CASSPPWGGGYRNEQFF
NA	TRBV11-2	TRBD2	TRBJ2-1	TGTGCCAGCAGCTTAAATCGACTAGCGACCAATGAGCAGTTCTTC	CASSLNRLATNEQFF
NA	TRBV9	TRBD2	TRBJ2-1	TGTGCCAGCAGCGTAGGACTAGCGGGCGGCTATGAGCAGTTCTTC	CASSVGLAGGYEQFF
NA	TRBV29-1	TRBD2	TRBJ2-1	TGCAGCGTTGAAGGCGGGACTAGAAGGATTTACTACAATGAGCAGTTCTTC	CSVEGGTRRIYYNEQFF
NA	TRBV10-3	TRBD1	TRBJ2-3	TGTGCCATCAGTGAGAGGGGACAGGGGATCGGCCCAGATACGCAGTATTTT	CAISERGQGIGPDTQYF
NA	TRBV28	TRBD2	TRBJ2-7	TGTGCCAGCAGTTTCCGCGGGAGCTCCTGCGAGCAGTACTTC	CASSFRGSSCEQYF
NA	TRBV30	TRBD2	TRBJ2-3	TGTGCCTGGAGTTTGAGGGGAGGGTCAGATACGCAGTATTTT	CAWSLRGGSDTQYF
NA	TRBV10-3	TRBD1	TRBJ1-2	TGTGCCATCCTGATGGACAGGGTTAGTGGCTACACCTTC	CAILMDRVSGYTF
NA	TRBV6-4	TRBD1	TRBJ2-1	TGTGCCAGCAGTGTCTCACAGGGGAGCCTCAATGAGCAGTTCTTC	CASSVSQGSLNEQFF
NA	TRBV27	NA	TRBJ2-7	TGTGCCAGCAGTTCGCGGGGCCCTTACGAGCAGTACTTC	CASSSRGPYEQYF
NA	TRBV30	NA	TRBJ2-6	TGTGCCTGGACCGTTTCTGGGGCCAACGTCCTGACTTTC	CAWTVSGANVLTF
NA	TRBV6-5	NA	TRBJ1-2	TGTGCCAGCAGTTACTCTCCCTTCGGCGCGGTGATTGGCTACACCTTC	CASSYSPFGAVIGYTF
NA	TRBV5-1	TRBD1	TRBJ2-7	TGCGCCAGCAGCTTGGCCGTGGGGACAGGGAAGGGCGAGCAGTACTTC	CASSLAVGTGKGEQYF
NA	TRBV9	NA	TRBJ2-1	TGTGCCAGCAGCGTATTTTCAGGGGCTGATGAGCAGTTCTTC	CASSVFSGADEQFF
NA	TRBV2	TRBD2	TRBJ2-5	TGTGCCAGCAAAGAGGCGGGGGGGCAAGAGACCCAGTACTTC	CASKEAGGQETQYF
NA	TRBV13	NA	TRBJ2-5	TGTGCCAGCAGCTTGCTAGCGCAAGAGACCCAGTACTTC	CASSLLAQETQYF
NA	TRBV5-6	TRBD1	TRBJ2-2	TGTGCCAGCAGCTTAGGGACAGCCTCTAACACCGGGGAGCTGTTTTTT	CASSLGTASNTGELFF